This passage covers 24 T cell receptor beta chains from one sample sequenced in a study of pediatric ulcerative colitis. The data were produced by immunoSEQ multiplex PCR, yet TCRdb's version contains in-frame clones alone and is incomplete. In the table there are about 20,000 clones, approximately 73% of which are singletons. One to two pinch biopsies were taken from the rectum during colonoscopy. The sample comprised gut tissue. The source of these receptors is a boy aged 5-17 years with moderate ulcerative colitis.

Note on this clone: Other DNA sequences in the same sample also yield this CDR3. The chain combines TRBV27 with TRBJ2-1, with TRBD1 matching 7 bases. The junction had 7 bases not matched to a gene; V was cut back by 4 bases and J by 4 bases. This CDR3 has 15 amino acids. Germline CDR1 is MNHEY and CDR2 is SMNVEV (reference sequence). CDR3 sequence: CASSSRGTIYNEQFF. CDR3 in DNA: TGTGCCAGCAGTTCCAGGGGGACAATTTACAATGAGCAGTTCTTC.

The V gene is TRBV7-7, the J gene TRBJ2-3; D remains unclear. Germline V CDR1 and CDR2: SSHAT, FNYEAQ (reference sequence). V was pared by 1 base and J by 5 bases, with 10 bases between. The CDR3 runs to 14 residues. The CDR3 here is CASSLGNGKDTQYF. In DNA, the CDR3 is TGTGCCAGCAGCTTAGGTAATGGGAAAGATACGCAGTATTTT.

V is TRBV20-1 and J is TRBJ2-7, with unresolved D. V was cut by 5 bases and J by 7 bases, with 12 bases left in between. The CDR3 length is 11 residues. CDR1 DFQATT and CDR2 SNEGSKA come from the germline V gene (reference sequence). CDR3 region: CSAQTLGEQYF. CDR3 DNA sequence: TGCAGTGCTCAGACTTTGGGGGAGCAGTACTTC.

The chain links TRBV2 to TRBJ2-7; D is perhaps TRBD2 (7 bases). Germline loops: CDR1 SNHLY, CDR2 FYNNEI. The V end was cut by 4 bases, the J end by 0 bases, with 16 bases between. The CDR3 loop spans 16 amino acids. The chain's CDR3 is CASSVEGGVPSYEQYF. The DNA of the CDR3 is TGTGCCAGCAGTGTGGAAGGGGGGGTCCCCTCCTACGAGCAGTACTTC.

CDR3 coding DNA: TGTGCCAGCAGCTTGTTTGGCGACAGTCAATACGAGCAGTACTTC. Translation gives CASSLFGDSQYEQYF. The chain uses TRBV5-5 and TRBJ2-7; maybe TRBD1 (5 bases). Per the germline V gene, CDR1 is SGHKS and CDR2 is YYEKEE (reference sequence). The CDR3 spans 15 residues. The V gene lost 1 base and the J gene lost 4 bases, with 15 bases spanning the gap. Variable domain in full (rest from reference TRBV5-5 and TRBJ2-7): DAGVTQSPTHLIKTRGQQVTLRCSPISGHKSVSWYQQVLGQGPQFIFQYYEKEERGRGNFPDRFSARQFPNYSSELNVNALLLGDSALYLCASSLFGDSQYEQYFGPGTRLTVT.

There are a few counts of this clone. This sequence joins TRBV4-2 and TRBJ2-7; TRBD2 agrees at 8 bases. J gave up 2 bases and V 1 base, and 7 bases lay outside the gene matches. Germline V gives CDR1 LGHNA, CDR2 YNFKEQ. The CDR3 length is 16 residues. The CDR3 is CASSQGAGGGTYEQYF. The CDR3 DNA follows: TGTGCCAGCAGCCAAGGTGCGGGAGGTGGGACCTACGAGCAGTACTTC.

The CDR3 nucleotides read TGTGCCAGCAGCTTAGGGCGGGGGAACAGGTACGAGCAGTACTTC. It specifies CASSLGRGNRYEQYF. The genes are TRBV7-2 and TRBJ2-7, with 7 positions matching TRBD2. Losses at the gene ends were 1 base for V and 4 bases for J; bases not matched to a gene: 7. The length of the CDR3 is 15 residues. CDR1 is SGHTA, CDR2 FQGNSA, per germline.

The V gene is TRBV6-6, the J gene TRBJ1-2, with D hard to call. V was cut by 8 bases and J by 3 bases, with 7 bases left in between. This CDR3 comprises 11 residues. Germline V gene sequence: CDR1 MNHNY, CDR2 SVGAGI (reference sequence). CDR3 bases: TGTGCCAGCGGTCCCCACTATGGCTACACCTTC. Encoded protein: CASGPHYGYTF.

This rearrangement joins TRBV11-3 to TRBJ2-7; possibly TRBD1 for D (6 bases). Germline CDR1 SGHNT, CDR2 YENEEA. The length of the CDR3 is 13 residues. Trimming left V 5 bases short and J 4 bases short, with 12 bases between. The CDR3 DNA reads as TGTGCCAGCAGCCACACAGGGAATTACGAGCAGTACTTC. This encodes CASSHTGNYEQYF.

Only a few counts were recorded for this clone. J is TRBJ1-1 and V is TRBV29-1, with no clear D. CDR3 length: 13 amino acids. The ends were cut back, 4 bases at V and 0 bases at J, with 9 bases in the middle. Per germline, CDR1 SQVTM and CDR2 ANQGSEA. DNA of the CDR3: TGCAGCGTTGGCTCCGGAATGAACACTGAAGCTTTCTTT. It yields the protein CSVGSGMNTEAFF. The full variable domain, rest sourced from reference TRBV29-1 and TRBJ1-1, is SAVISQKPSRDICQRGTSLTIQCQVDSQVTMMFWYRQQPGQSLTLIATANQGSEATYESGFVIDKFPISRPNLTFSTLTVSNMSPEDSSIYLCSVGSGMNTEAFFGQGTRLTVV.

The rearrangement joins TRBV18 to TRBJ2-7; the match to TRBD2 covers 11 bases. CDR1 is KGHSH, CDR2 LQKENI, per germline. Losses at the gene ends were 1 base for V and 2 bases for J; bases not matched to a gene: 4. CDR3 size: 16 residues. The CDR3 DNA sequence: TGTGCCAGCTCACCACGTTCGACTAGCGGGGCCTACGAGCAGTACTTC. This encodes CASSPRSTSGAYEQYF.

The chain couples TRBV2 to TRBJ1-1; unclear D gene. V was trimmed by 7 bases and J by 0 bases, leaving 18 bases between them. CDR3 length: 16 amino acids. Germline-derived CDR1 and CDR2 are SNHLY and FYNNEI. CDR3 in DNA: TGTGCCAGCATCTCCGCCGTGGGTTACCTGAACACTGAAGCTTTCTTT. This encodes CASISAVGYLNTEAFF.

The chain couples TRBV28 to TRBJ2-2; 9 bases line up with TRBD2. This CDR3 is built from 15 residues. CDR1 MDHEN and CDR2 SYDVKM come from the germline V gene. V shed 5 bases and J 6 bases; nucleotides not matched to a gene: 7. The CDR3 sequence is CASSIPRGGAGELFF. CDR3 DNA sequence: TGTGCCAGCAGTATCCCGCGGGGGGGCGCCGGGGAGCTGTTTTTT.

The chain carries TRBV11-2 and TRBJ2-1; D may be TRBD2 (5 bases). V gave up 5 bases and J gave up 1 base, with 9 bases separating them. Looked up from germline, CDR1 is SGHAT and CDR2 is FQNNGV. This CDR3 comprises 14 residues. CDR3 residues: CASSKRLSYNEQFF. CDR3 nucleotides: TGTGCCAGCAGCAAGCGGTTGTCCTACAATGAGCAGTTCTTC.

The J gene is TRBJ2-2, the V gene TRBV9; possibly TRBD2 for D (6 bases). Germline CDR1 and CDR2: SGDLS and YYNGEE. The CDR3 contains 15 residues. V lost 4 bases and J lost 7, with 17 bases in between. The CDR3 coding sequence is TGTGCCAGCAGCCCAGCAACGGGGGTGATCGGGGAGCTGTTTTTT. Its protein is CASSPATGVIGELFF.

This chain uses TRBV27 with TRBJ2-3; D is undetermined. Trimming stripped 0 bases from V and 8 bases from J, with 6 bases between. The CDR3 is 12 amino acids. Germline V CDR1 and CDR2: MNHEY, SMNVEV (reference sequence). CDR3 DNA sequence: TGTGCCAGCAGTTTATCACGTGGTACGCAGTATTTT. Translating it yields CASSLSRGTQYF.

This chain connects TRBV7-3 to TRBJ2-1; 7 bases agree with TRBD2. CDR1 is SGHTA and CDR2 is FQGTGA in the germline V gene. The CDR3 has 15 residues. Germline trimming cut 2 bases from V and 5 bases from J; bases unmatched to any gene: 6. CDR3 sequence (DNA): TGTGCCAGCAGCTTATATAGCGGGCTAAACAATGAGCAGTTCTTC. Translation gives CASSLYSGLNNEQFF.

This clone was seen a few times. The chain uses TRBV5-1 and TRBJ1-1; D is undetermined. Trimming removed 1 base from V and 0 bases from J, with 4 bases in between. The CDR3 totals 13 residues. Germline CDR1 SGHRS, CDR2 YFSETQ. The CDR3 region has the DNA TGCGCCAGCAGCTTGTACATGAACACTGAAGCTTTCTTT. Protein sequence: CASSLYMNTEAFF.

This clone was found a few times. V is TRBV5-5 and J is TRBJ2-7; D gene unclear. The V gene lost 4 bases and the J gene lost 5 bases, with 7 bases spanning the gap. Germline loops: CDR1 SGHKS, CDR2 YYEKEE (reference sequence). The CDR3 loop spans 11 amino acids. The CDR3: CASSHSNEQYF. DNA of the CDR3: TGTGCCAGCAGCCACAGCAACGAGCAGTACTTC.

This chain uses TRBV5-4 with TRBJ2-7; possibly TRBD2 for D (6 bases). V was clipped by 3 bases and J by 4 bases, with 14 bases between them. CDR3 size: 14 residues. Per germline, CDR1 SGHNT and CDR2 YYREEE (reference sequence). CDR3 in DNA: TGTGCCAGCAGCTGGTGGAGGGACCCATACGAGCAGTACTTC. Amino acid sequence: CASSWWRDPYEQYF.

CDR3 sequence: CASSFSSPTDTQYF. The CDR3 bases are TGTGCCAGCAGCTTTTCTAGTCCCACAGATACGCAGTATTTT. This chain uses TRBV7-3 with TRBJ2-3; no clear D. Trimming pared 3 bases from V and 2 bases from J, leaving 9 bases between. CDR1 and CDR2 from the germline V gene are SGHTA and FQGTGA. There are 14 residues in the CDR3.

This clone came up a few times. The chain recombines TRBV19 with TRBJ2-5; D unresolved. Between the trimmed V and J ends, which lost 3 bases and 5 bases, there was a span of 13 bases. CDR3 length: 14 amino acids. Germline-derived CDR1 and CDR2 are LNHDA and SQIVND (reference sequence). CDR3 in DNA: TGTGCCAGTAGTATGTTCGGTTTTCGGGAGACCCAGTACTTC. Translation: CASSMFGFRETQYF.

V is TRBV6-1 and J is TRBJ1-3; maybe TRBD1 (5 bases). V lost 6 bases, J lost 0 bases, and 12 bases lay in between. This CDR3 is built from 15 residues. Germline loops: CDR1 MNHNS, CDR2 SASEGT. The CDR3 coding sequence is TGTGCCAGCAGGAGGGACTCTTACTCTGGAAACACCATATATTTT. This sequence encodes CASRRDSYSGNTIYF.

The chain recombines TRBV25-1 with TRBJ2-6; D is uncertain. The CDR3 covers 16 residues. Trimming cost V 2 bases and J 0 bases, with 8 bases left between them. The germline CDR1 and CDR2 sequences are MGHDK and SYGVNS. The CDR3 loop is CASSEPKISGANVLTF. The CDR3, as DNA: TGTGCCAGCAGTGAACCGAAAATCTCTGGGGCCAACGTCCTGACTTTC.